This T cell receptor (beta chain) came from a study of blood T cell repertoires in COVID-19. Study details: Samples of COVID-19 (acute and convalescent) were obtained from the United States, Italy and Spain. From T cells, B-cell-depleted T cells, or PBMCs came the material, which was cDNA or gDNA.

In regard to this clone: One end of the junction varies from germline; a read error may be responsible.

Per germline, CDR1 MNHEY and CDR2 SMNVEV (reference sequence). The CDR3 is made up of 11 amino acids. Authors' processing steps: Reference gene primer amplification gave nucleated cell count estimates. Generated by immunoSEQ multiplex PCR, the TCRdb table keeps only in-frame clones and is missing some. V and J calls and clone size follow that table, whereas D and trimming were derived from the DNA. Of some 120,000 clones in the sample, 88% were seen once. The chain recombines TRBV27 with TRBJ1-5; tentatively, D is TRBD1 (5 bases). This receptor was taken from a human donor in a cohort sampled during active COVID-19. Sequenced: peripheral blood. This chain's CDR3 is CASSALGRAPF. The CDR3 coding sequence is TGTGCCAGCAGTGCTCTCGGCAGGGCGCCCTTT.